The T cell receptor beta chain under discussion was sequenced for a study of T-cell reconstitution after alpha-beta-depleted transplantation in children (dated by TCRdb to the mid-2010s). Study-level background: Using TCR repertoire profiling, the study quantitatively followed how T-cell immune reconstitution unfolded in children after TCRalphabeta/CD19-depleted allogeneic hematopoietic cell transplantation.

Ends included, the CDR3 has 13 residues. The sequence is cut down to CDR3 DNA, 39 bases in frame from base 1. The germline V gene gives CDR1 as MNHNS and CDR2 as SASEGT. Trimming removed 9 bases from V and 5 bases from J, leaving 16 bases between the germline ends. About this clonotype itself: Its antigen is not yet known. This CDR3 is missing its conserved last phenylalanine or tryptophan, likely due to a read error.

The library was produced with PCR. Instrument on record: Illumina HiSeq 2500. Molecular barcoding was employed in the preparation of TCR libraries, with unique molecular identifiers being used to normalize TCRbeta repertoire quantification. The public reads were quality trimmed at Q25 with fastp and then assembled into clones with MiXCR by TCRdb, keeping productive beta chains. Each record represents a unique CDR3 protein, reported with the most common genes and DNA among its rows. The sample table holds some 530,000 distinct CDR3 sequences, of which around an eighth were seen once. The top ten hold around 6% of the sample.

The source material was PBMCs from the stem cell graft donor, sampled from the stem cell graft. The receptor chain draws on TRBV6-1 and TRBJ1-2, with a weak D call of TRBD1 (6 bases match). This clonotype originated in a human donor who donated a stem cell graft to a child with combined immunodeficiency. The CDR3 loop reads CASYRVGGYGYTY. The nucleotides read TGTGCCAGTTACAGGGTCGGGGGATATGGCTACACCTAC.